A selection of T cell receptor beta chains follows, all from one sample in a study of human T cells and chemical hapten exposure. TCRdb processed the RACE reads anew with MiXCR; each CDR3 protein has one entry. Counted here are about 340,000 distinct CDR3 sequences, around 7% occurring once; the ten biggest clones make up less than 10%. The material was whole blood, obtained in connection with sensitization to the hapten diphenylcyclopropenone (DPC). All receptors come from a young woman with alopecia areata. Some clones in this sample may be carry-over from other donors' samples. Each CDR3 is given with its conserved first and last residue. A D gene is named only where the DNA matches it firmly. Clone size, where shown, is once, few, many, or a class for clones that have expanded.

clone_size j_call v_call d_call cdr3_aa cdr3_nt
few TRBJ2-4 TRBV6-2/TRBV6-3 . CASSYGKNIQYF TGTGCCAGCAGTTACGGAAAGAACATTCAGTACTTC
. TRBJ2-2 TRBV7-9 TRBD2 CASSRKRLAGMTGELFF TGTGCCAGCAGCCGCAAAAGACTAGCGGGGATGACCGGGGAGCTGTTTTTT
. TRBJ1-1 TRBV20-1 . CSARKQAGTEAFF TGCAGTGCTAGGAAACAGGCGGGGACTGAAGCTTTCTTT
many TRBJ2-1 TRBV13 . CASSRGRTNEQFF TGTGCCAGCAGCCGGGGGCGGACGAATGAGCAGTTCTTC
few TRBJ2-6 TRBV6-2/TRBV6-3 TRBD1 CASSYDRGSGANVLTF TGTGCCAGCAGTTATGACAGGGGCTCTGGGGCCAACGTCCTGACTTTC
many TRBJ2-7 TRBV6-1 . CASGRGYSYEQYF TGTGCCAGCGGTCGCGGTTATTCCTACGAGCAGTACTTC
many TRBJ2-7 TRBV28 . CASNRGYEQYF TGTGCCAGCAACCGCGGCTACGAGCAGTACTTC
. TRBJ2-6 TRBV6-1 TRBD1 CASSAPGTGSGANVLSF TGTGCCAGCAGTGCCCCCGGGACAGGATCTGGGGCCAACGTCCTGTCTTTC
. TRBJ1-3 TRBV7-9 . CASQRGQLEGNTIYF TGTGCCTCCCAGCGAGGACAGCTGGAGGGAAACACCATATATTTT
. TRBJ2-5 TRBV4-3 . CASSQDTHYPGETQYF TGCGCCAGCAGCCAAGATACGCACTATCCTGGGGAGACCCAGTACTTC
few TRBJ1-1 TRBV5-1 . CASSFSSRIQGAEAFF TGCGCCAGCAGCTTTTCCTCACGGATCCAAGGGGCTGAAGCTTTCTTT
many TRBJ1-4 TRBV7-9 . CASSFYGQSTTNEKLFF TGTGCCAGCAGCTTCTACGGACAGTCAACAACTAATGAAAAACTGTTTTTT
few TRBJ2-3 TRBV28 . CASREGSDTQYF TGTGCCAGCAGAGAGGGGTCGGATACGCAGTATTTT
few TRBJ1-1 TRBV2 . CASSEQGINTEAFF TGTGCCAGCAGTGAGCAGGGGATTAACACTGAAGCTTTCTTT
. TRBJ2-2 TRBV15 . CATSTGDSNTGELFF TGTGCCACCAGCACTGGGGACTCAAACACCGGGGAGCTGTTTTTT
many TRBJ2-6 TRBV4-2 . CASSQKVDSGANVLTF TGTGCCAGCAGCCAAAAGGTGGACTCTGGGGCCAACGTCCTGACTTTC
many TRBJ1-1 TRBV25-1 . CASSTHGGLREAFF TGTGCCAGCAGTACTCATGGGGGACTCCGTGAAGCTTTCTTT
few TRBJ1-4 TRBV3-1 . CASSQEPTNEKLFF TGTGCCAGCAGCCAGGAACCAACTAATGAAAAACTGTTTTTT
many TRBJ2-4 TRBV25-1 . CASSESLSGNIQYF TGTGCCAGCAGTGAAAGTCTTTCGGGAAACATTCAGTACTTC
few TRBJ1-5 TRBV27 . CASSFHGSNQPQHF TGTGCCAGCAGTTTCCATGGGAGCAATCAGCCCCAGCATTTT
. TRBJ2-1 TRBV6-5 . CASSTRGRDEQFF TGTGCCAGCAGTACCAGGGGCCGGGATGAGCAGTTCTTC
few TRBJ2-7 TRBV7-9 . CASSLGAVGAYEQYF TGTGCCAGCAGCTTAGGGGCGGTTGGGGCCTACGAGCAGTACTTC
. TRBJ2-3 TRBV7-6 TRBD2 CASSLFSGGSTDTQYF TGTGCCAGCAGCTTATTTAGCGGGGGGTCCACAGATACGCAGTATTTT